Listed below are T cell receptor beta chains from one sample, sequenced in a study of T-cell memory formation after mild COVID-19. From the 5' RACE reads, TCRdb called clonotypes with MiXCR, one entry per CDR3 protein. The sample includes hundreds of thousands of distinct CDR3 sequences, approximately 29% of them seen just once. Sequenced input: PBMCs or a T cell subset sorted from them (not recorded which). The receptors were gathered from an adult woman who had mild COVID-19 (a few samples of this study predate the infection). Cell type and time point are not known. Both conserved end residues are part of each CDR3. A D gene is named only where the DNA matches it firmly. Clone size is given for some rows only: seen once, a few or many times, or a class if the clone is expanded.

j_call	clone_size	d_call	v_call	cdr3_aa	cdr3_nt
TRBJ1-1	few	TRBD1	TRBV4-1	CASSQGTGEYMNTEAFF	TGCGCCAGCAGCCAAGGGACAGGGGAATACATGAACACTGAAGCTTTCTTT
TRBJ2-1	-	-	TRBV20-1	CSARDHPEQFF	TGCAGTGCTAGAGATCACCCCGAGCAGTTCTTC
TRBJ2-1	many	TRBD2	TRBV7-6	CASSLGSGGRLSYNEQFF	TGTGCCAGCAGCTTGGGTAGCGGGGGGCGGCTTTCCTACAATGAGCAGTTCTTC
TRBJ1-5	-	-	TRBV20-1	CSARDDQGRQPQHF	TGCAGTGCTAGAGATGACCAGGGAAGGCAGCCCCAGCATTTT
TRBJ2-1	-	TRBD2	TRBV16	CASSQIWAGGHEQFF	TGTGCCAGCAGCCAGATATGGGCGGGAGGTCATGAGCAGTTCTTC
TRBJ2-7	few	-	TRBV6-1	CASSERAGSYEQYF	TGTGCCAGCAGTGAGAGGGCAGGCTCCTACGAGCAGTACTTC
TRBJ2-3	-	TRBD2	TRBV6-2/TRBV6-3	CASSSLRAGDADTQYF	TGTGCCAGCAGTTCTCTTAGGGCGGGAGATGCAGATACGCAGTATTTT
TRBJ2-1	-	-	TRBV11-3	CASSQGDQGRNEQFF	TGTGCCAGCAGCCAAGGGGACCAGGGTCGGAATGAGCAGTTCTTC
TRBJ2-7	few	TRBD2	TRBV6-5	CASSPVPGGSYEQYF	TGTGCCAGCAGCCCCGTCCCGGGGGGCTCCTACGAGCAGTACTTC
TRBJ1-2	-	TRBD1	TRBV6-1	CASIPPSGTGDGYTF	TGTGCCAGCATCCCACCCTCCGGGACAGGGGATGGCTACACCTTC
TRBJ2-1	-	TRBD2	TRBV5-6	CASSSYQQLAGARNEQFF	TGTGCCAGCAGCTCCTACCAACAATTAGCGGGAGCGAGGAATGAGCAGTTCTTC
TRBJ2-1	-	-	TRBV7-2	CASSLAQGAYNEQFF	TGTGCCAGCAGCTTAGCTCAGGGTGCCTACAATGAGCAGTTCTTC
TRBJ2-3	-	-	TRBV10-3	CAISWTQGTSTDTQYF	TGTGCCATCAGTTGGACCCAGGGGACTAGCACAGATACGCAGTATTTT
TRBJ2-3	few	TRBD2	TRBV4-3	CASSQDPPLAGFVDTQYF	TGCGCCAGCAGCCAAGACCCCCCACTAGCGGGATTCGTGGATACGCAGTATTTT
TRBJ2-7	many	-	TRBV7-8	CASSLGPTAYEQYF	TGTGCCAGCAGCTTAGGACCAACCGCGTACGAGCAGTACTTC
TRBJ2-3	few	-	TRBV10-3	CAISESRGKDTQYF	TGTGCCATCAGTGAGTCGAGGGGGAAAGATACGCAGTATTTT
TRBJ2-7	-	TRBD2	TRBV7-8	CASSLGLAGVRHEQYF	TGTGCCAGCAGCTTGGGACTAGCGGGAGTTCGCCACGAGCAGTACTTC
TRBJ1-2	few	-	TRBV4-2	CASSQDLLGNYGYTF	TGTGCCAGCAGCCAAGATCTGCTAGGAAACTATGGCTACACCTTC
TRBJ2-3	-	-	TRBV30	CAWRSESLDTQYF	TGTGCCTGGAGGTCGGAGTCCCTGGATACGCAGTATTTT
TRBJ1-2	-	-	TRBV19	CASSTMVGNYYGYTF	TGTGCCAGTAGCACGATGGTAGGGAACTACTATGGCTACACCTTC
TRBJ2-1	-	-	TRBV19	CASSMGRIVNEQFF	TGTGCCAGTAGTATGGGCAGGATAGTGAATGAGCAGTTCTTC
TRBJ1-3	-	-	TRBV7-2	CASSLNAVGGGGNTIYF	TGTGCCAGCAGCTTAAACGCCGTGGGGGGCGGTGGAAACACCATATATTTT
TRBJ2-3	-	-	TRBV6-5	CASISGDTQYF	TGTGCCAGCATATCCGGGGATACGCAGTATTTT
TRBJ2-2	-	TRBD2	TRBV3-1	CASSPLSSGGVGTGELFF	TGTGCCAGCAGCCCCCTTAGTAGCGGGGGTGTCGGCACCGGGGAGCTGTTTTTT